The clone carrying this TCR beta chain was seen a single time. This entry belongs to a study of graft-versus-host responses after intestinal transplantation. TCRdb's copy holds only in-frame clones and misses some; the assay was immunoSEQ multiplex PCR. This sample has some 40,000 clones, with nearly 90% found just once. Germline CDR1 is MNHNS and CDR2 is SASEGT. The V and J ends lost 3 bases and 7 bases, in that order; junction bases with no gene match: 16. The CDR3 consists of 17 residues. The clonotype comes from a human patient who received an intestinal transplant, so some T cells may come from the graft donor. The chain uses TRBV6-1 and TRBJ2-3; 7 bases are shared with TRBD1. Sample: PBMCs, taken 267 days after transplant. The CDR3 bases are TGTGCCAGCAGTGACCTGGGGACAGCCCCCCCTCCACATACGCAGTATTTT. Translating it yields CASSDLGTAPPPHTQYF.